This T cell receptor beta chain is drawn from a study of blood T cells in healthy people across ages. Study summary: Template-switching capture recovered about one barcoded beta molecule per two T cells. General observations from the study: Comparison with aged donors showed that long-lived donors had more naive CD4+ cells and higher diversity.

Worth noting for this clonotype: The antigen is undetermined.

V lost 0 bases and J lost 5, with 10 bases in between. The CDR3 extends over 14 amino acids. Germline lookup yields CDR1 LGHNA and CDR2 YSLEER. The use of a sample-barcoded 5' primer and a J-beta primer mix characterized a second PCR of 7 to 11 cycles. Every molecule of cDNA carried a tag from a template-switch adaptor with 12 random nucleotides. TCRdb re-analysed the 5' RACE reads in MiXCR, keeping a single row per CDR3 protein. This sample yields hundreds of thousands of distinct CDR3 sequences, of which around 20% are seen a single time; roughly 3.6% belongs to the top ten. The receptor was derived from a man between 65 and 85 years old in good health. Sequenced sample: blood. The chain has TRBV4-3 and TRBJ2-5; D perhaps matches TRBD1 (6 bases). The CDR3: CASSQDQDSETQYF. Written as DNA, the CDR3 is TGCGCCAGCAGCCAAGACCAGGACAGTGAGACCCAGTACTTC.